Shown below are 21 T cell receptor beta chains from a single sample sequenced in a study of blood T cell repertoires in COVID-19. The method was immunoSEQ multiplex PCR; TCRdb's version includes in-frame clones alone and lacks a portion of them. The sample has about 74,000 clones, 80% to 90% seen once; the top ten hold roughly 2.1%. The sequencing input was peripheral blood. The receptors were sampled from a woman of 80 years or more with active or convalescent COVID-19.

The chain is built from TRBV2 and TRBJ1-4, with D tentatively TRBD1 (6 bases). Looked up from germline, CDR1 is SNHLY and CDR2 is FYNNEI. Trimming cost V 7 bases and J 7 bases, with 19 bases left between them. This CDR3 has 15 residues. The CDR3 DNA reads TGTGCCAGCACCCCCGACAGGTTGACTTCTGAAAAACTGTTTTTT. Its translation: CASTPDRLTSEKLFF.

The chain is built from TRBV30 and TRBJ1-5; 8 bases match TRBD1. Losses at the gene ends were 2 bases for V and 6 bases for J; bases not matched to a gene: 3. This CDR3 has 13 amino acids. The germline V gene has CDR1 GTSNPN and CDR2 SVGIG (reference sequence). The CDR3, as DNA: TGTGCCTGGAGTCAGGGGGCCACTCAGCCCCAGCATTTT. Amino acid sequence: CAWSQGATQPQHF.

The CDR3 spells CASSSPTVGYEQYF. The CDR3 DNA follows: TGTGCCAGCAGCTCTCCGACAGTGGGCTACGAGCAGTACTTC. The V and J genes are TRBV11-1 and TRBJ2-7; the D gene is possibly TRBD1 (5 bases). Germline CDR1 SGHAT, CDR2 FQDESV (reference sequence). The CDR3 spans 14 residues. Trimming stripped 4 bases from V and 3 bases from J, with 13 bases between.

The chain is built from TRBV7-2 and TRBJ1-2; maybe TRBD1 (5 bases). Germline CDR1 SGHTA, CDR2 FQGNSA. CDR3 length: 14 residues. The germline V and J ends were trimmed by 1 base and 3 bases, with 9 bases remaining between them. The CDR3 loop reads CASSLDPGYYGYTF. For the CDR3, the DNA is TGTGCCAGCAGCTTAGACCCAGGGTACTATGGCTACACCTTC.

V gene TRBV24-1 combines with J gene TRBJ1-2; D call uncertain. The CDR3 contains 12 residues. The germline CDR1 and CDR2 sequences are KGHDR and SFDVKD. V was pared by 0 bases and J by 7 bases, with 5 bases between. CDR3 in amino acids: CATSDLNSGYTF. CDR3 bases: TGTGCCACCAGTGATTTGAACAGTGGCTACACCTTC.

The chain employs TRBV5-4 and TRBJ2-3; unclear D gene. Germline V lookup: CDR1 SGHNT, CDR2 YYREEE (reference sequence). The CDR3 totals 16 residues. V was pared by 2 bases and J by 5 bases, with 18 bases between. The CDR3: CASSFSQSWSRDTQYF. The DNA for the CDR3 is TGTGCCAGCAGCTTTTCCCAGTCTTGGTCCAGAGATACGCAGTATTTT.

The rearrangement uses TRBV11-3 and TRBJ2-3; D perhaps matches TRBD1 (6 bases). V was shortened by 5 bases and J by 2 bases, with 8 bases between the two germline ends. The CDR3 totals 13 residues. Germline V lookup: CDR1 SGHNT, CDR2 YENEEA. In DNA, the CDR3 is TGTGCCAGCAGCCCAGGGGTCACAGATACGCAGTATTTT. Protein sequence: CASSPGVTDTQYF.

J is TRBJ1-1 and V is TRBV6-6, with TRBD1 as a possible D gene (5 bases). The germline V gene encodes CDR1 MNHNY and CDR2 SVGAGI (reference sequence). The CDR3 spans 13 residues. V was cut by 8 bases and J by 0 bases, with 10 bases left in between. The CDR3 bases are TGTGCCAGCGGAAGGGGCGTGAACACTGAAGCTTTCTTT. Protein: CASGRGVNTEAFF.

This chain links TRBV20-1 with TRBJ2-3, with D unresolved. This CDR3 comprises 15 residues. V lost 3 bases, J lost 0 bases, and 13 bases lay in between. Looked up from germline, CDR1 is DFQATT and CDR2 is SNEGSKA (reference sequence). CDR3 coding DNA: TGCAGTGCTAGTAGTCAGCACTATAGCACAGATACGCAGTATTTT. This sequence encodes CSASSQHYSTDTQYF.

The chain couples TRBV5-5 to TRBJ1-6; D perhaps matches TRBD1 (5 bases). The CDR3 sequence is 14 residues long. Trimming took off 1 base at V and 10 bases at J, with 12 bases between the two ends. Per germline, CDR1 SGHKS and CDR2 YYEKEE (reference sequence). Here the CDR3 DNA reads TGTGCCAGCAGCTTGCGACAGTGGAACTCACCCCTCCACTTT. It translates to CASSLRQWNSPLHF. The variable domain in full, with the rest retrieved from reference TRBV5-5 and TRBJ1-6, is DAGVTQSPTHLIKTRGQQVTLRCSPISGHKSVSWYQQVLGQGPQFIFQYYEKEERGRGNFPDRFSARQFPNYSSELNVNALLLGDSALYLCASSLRQWNSPLHFGNGTRLTVT.

The chain joins TRBV5-6 to TRBJ2-4, with 7 bases identical to TRBD1. V trimming: 4 bases; J trimming: 5 bases; junction bases outside the gene matches: 3. This CDR3 is built from 13 residues. Per the germline V gene, CDR1 is SGHDT and CDR2 is YYEEEE. CDR3 coding DNA: TGTGCCAGCAGCCCAGACAGGGAAAACATTCAGTACTTC. This encodes CASSPDRENIQYF.

This chain connects TRBV5-1 to TRBJ1-1; D may be TRBD1 (5 bases). The CDR3 contains 15 residues. Trimming pared 2 bases from V and 1 base from J, leaving 12 bases between. Germline values: CDR1 SGHRS, CDR2 YFSETQ. CDR3 bases: TGCGCCAGCAGCTTAGAGATAGGGGCGAACACTGAAGCTTTCTTT. Its protein product is CASSLEIGANTEAFF.

This clone is a singleton in its sample. The V call is TRBV20-1, the J call TRBJ2-5; 8 bases map to TRBD2. The germline gives CDR1 DFQATT, CDR2 SNEGSKA (reference sequence). The junction had 10 bases not matched to a gene; V was cut back by 3 bases and J by 1 base. The length of the CDR3 is 16 residues. The CDR3 loop reads CSASPAGLAGQETQYF. The CDR3, as DNA: TGCAGTGCTAGTCCCGCGGGGCTAGCGGGCCAAGAGACCCAGTACTTC.

In nucleotides, the CDR3 is TGTGCCAGCAGCTTAAGACAGGGAACGAACACCGGGGAGCTGTTTTTT. This translates into CASSLRQGTNTGELFF. V gene TRBV7-6 combines with J gene TRBJ2-2; 7 positions agree with TRBD1. CDR1 SGHVS and CDR2 FNYEAQ come from the germline V gene. The CDR3 is made up of 16 amino acids. J gave up 0 bases and V 2 bases, and 3 bases lay outside the gene matches.

This clone was detected once. The V and J genes are TRBV6-4 and TRBJ1-1; possible D gene TRBD1, 5 bases. V shed 6 bases and J shed 8 bases, with 16 bases lying between them. This CDR3 is built from 13 residues. Germline lookup yields CDR1 MRHNA and CDR2 SNTAGT. Written as DNA, the CDR3 is TGTGCCAGCAGGCCGACAGAATTCGCCGAAGCTTTCTTT. Protein sequence: CASRPTEFAEAFF.

V usage is TRBV4-3 and J usage is TRBJ2-7; a possible D gene is TRBD1 (5 bases). Looked up from germline, CDR1 is LGHNA and CDR2 is YSLEER. Deletions cut 2 bases from V and 4 bases from J, with 18 bases between. This CDR3 has 16 amino acids. CDR3 DNA: TGCGCCAGCAGCCAAACGAGCGCTGGTAAGGGGTACGAGCAGTACTTC. Its translation: CASSQTSAGKGYEQYF.

This sequence joins TRBV4-1 and TRBJ2-1, with D hard to call. Trimming took off 0 bases at V and 0 bases at J, with 9 bases between the two ends. The CDR3 consists of 16 residues. Germline-derived CDR1 and CDR2 are MGHRA and YSYEKL. The CDR3: CASSQEGDFSYNEQFF. CDR3 in DNA: TGCGCCAGCAGCCAAGAGGGCGATTTCTCCTACAATGAGCAGTTCTTC.

This sequence joins TRBV5-1 and TRBJ2-1; tentative D call: TRBD2 (5 bases). The germline V and J ends were trimmed by 2 bases and 1 base, with 10 bases remaining between them. Per the germline V gene, CDR1 is SGHRS and CDR2 is YFSETQ. The CDR3 runs to 15 residues. This chain's CDR3 is CASSLGSASYNEQFF. In DNA form, the CDR3 reads TGCGCCAGCAGCTTAGGTAGCGCTTCCTACAATGAGCAGTTCTTC. Looking up the rest from reference TRBV5-1 and TRBJ2-1 gives the full variable domain: KAGVTQTPRYLIKTRGQQVTLSCSPISGHRSVSWYQQTPGQGLQFLFEYFSETQRNKGNFPGRFSGRQFSNSRSEMNVSTLELGDSALYLCASSLGSASYNEQFFGPGTRLTVL.

The chain carries TRBV27 and TRBJ1-5; D not certain. Germline assignment: CDR1 MNHEY and CDR2 SMNVEV (reference sequence). V was trimmed by 6 bases and J by 5 bases, leaving 5 bases between them. The CDR3 contains 11 residues. The CDR3 DNA reads TGTGCCAGCAGGGGCTATCAGCCCCAGCATTTT. It is translated as CASRGYQPQHF.

This clone was picked up one time. This rearrangement joins TRBV25-1 to TRBJ2-3, with 8 nucleotides matching TRBD2. The V gene's germline CDR1 is MGHDK and CDR2 SYGVNS. Trimming at V came to 1 base and at J to 2 bases, leaving 8 bases not matched to a gene. The CDR3 length is 17 residues. CDR3 nucleotides: TGTGCCAGCAGTGAATTTCGGCCTAGCGGGTACACAGATACGCAGTATTTT. As protein: CASSEFRPSGYTDTQYF.

In its sample, this clone was seen once. The V gene is TRBV4-3, the J gene TRBJ2-1; the match to TRBD2 covers 13 bases. The CDR3 runs to 17 residues. Germline V gene lookup returns CDR1 LGHNA and CDR2 YSLEER. The V and J ends lost 4 bases and 0 bases, in that order; junction bases with no gene match: 3. The CDR3 DNA reads TGCGCCAGCAGCCCAGGGACTAGCGGGGTCTCCTACAATGAGCAGTTCTTC. It is translated as CASSPGTSGVSYNEQFF.